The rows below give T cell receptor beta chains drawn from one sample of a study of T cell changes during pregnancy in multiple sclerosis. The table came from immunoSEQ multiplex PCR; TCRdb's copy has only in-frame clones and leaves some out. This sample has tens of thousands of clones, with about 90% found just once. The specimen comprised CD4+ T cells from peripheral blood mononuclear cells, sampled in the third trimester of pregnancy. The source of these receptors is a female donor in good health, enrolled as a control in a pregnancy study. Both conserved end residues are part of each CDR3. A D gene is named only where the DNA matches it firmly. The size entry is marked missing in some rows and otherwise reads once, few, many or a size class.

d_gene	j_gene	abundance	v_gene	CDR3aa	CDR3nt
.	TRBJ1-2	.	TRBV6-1	CASSEVLANYGYTF	TGTGCCAGCAGTGAAGTCCTCGCTAACTATGGCTACACCTTC
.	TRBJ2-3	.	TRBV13	CASSGKRDTNLTDTQYF	TGTGCCAGCAGCGGAAAACGGGACACAAACCTCACAGATACGCAGTATTTT
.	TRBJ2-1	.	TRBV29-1	CSASNLGAREQFF	TGCAGCGCCTCGAACCTGGGGGCCCGTGAGCAGTTCTTC
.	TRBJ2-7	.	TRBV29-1	CSVSIRLGGTGYEQYF	TGCAGCGTTTCGATCCGGTTGGGTGGGACTGGATACGAGCAGTACTTC
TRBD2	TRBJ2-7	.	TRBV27	CASSPKLAGALYEQYF	TGTGCCAGCAGCCCAAAACTAGCGGGGGCATTGTACGAGCAGTACTTC
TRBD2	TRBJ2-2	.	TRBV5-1	CASSLVGTSGGELFF	TGCGCCAGCAGCTTGGTCGGGACTAGTGGCGGGGAGCTGTTTTTT
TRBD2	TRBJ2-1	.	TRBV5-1	CASSPPGGERGGHNEQFF	TGCGCCAGCAGCCCCCCGGGTGGCGAGCGGGGGGGCCACAATGAGCAGTTCTTC
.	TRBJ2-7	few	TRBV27	CASSLRGTYDEQYF	TGTGCCAGCAGCCTAAGGGGGACATACGACGAGCAGTACTTC
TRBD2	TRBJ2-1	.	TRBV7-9	CASSSRVGGRNEQFF	TGTGCCAGCAGCTCGAGAGTGGGCGGGAGAAATGAGCAGTTCTTC
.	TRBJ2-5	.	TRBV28	CASRQDARRQETQYF	TGTGCCAGCAGACAGGACGCCCGCCGCCAAGAGACCCAGTACTTC
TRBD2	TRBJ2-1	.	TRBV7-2	CASSLAGAGHNEQFF	TGTGCCAGCAGCTTGGCGGGAGCAGGACACAATGAGCAGTTCTTC
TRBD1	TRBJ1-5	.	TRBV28	CASSTGGGGQPQHF	TGTGCCAGCAGCACAGGGGGCGGCGGACAGCCCCAGCATTTT
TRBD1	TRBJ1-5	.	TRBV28	CASSLYRGINQPQHF	TGTGCCAGCAGTTTATACAGGGGAATAAATCAGCCCCAGCATTTT
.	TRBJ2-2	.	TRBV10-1	CASSRGNTGELFF	TGCGCCAGCAGTCGGGGGAACACCGGGGAGCTGTTTTTT
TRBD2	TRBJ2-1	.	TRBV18	CASKAWEGYNEQFF	TGTGCCAGTAAAGCATGGGAGGGCTACAATGAGCAGTTCTTC
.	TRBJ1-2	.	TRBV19	CASSTLTARIYGYTF	TGTGCCAGTAGTACTTTGACAGCGAGAATCTATGGCTACACCTTC
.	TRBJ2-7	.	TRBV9	CASSVGPLSYEQYF	TGTGCCAGCAGCGTAGGTCCCCTTTCGTACGAGCAGTACTTC
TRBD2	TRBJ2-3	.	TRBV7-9	CASSRRGGLGTDTQYF	TGTGCCAGCAGCCGACGGGGGGGCCTAGGCACAGATACGCAGTATTTT
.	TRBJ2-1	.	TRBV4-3	CASSQEWGGQGGYNEQFF	TGCGCCAGCAGCCAAGAGTGGGGCGGGCAGGGAGGCTACAATGAGCAGTTCTTC
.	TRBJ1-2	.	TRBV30	CAWMSGSNYGYTF	TGTGCCTGGATGTCAGGGTCGAACTATGGCTACACCTTC
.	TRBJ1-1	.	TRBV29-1	CSAKEPQNTEAFF	TGCAGCGCCAAGGAGCCCCAGAACACTGAAGCTTTCTTT
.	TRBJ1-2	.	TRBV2	CASRQDSNNYGYTF	TGTGCCAGCAGGCAGGACAGTAATAACTATGGCTACACCTTC
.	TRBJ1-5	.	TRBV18	CASSTTGSNQPQHF	TGTGCCAGCTCAACCACAGGGTCCAATCAGCCCCAGCATTTT
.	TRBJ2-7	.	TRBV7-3	CASSRILESKQYF	TGTGCCAGCAGCCGAATCTTGGAGTCGAAGCAGTACTTC
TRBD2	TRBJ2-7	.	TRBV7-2	CASSYTSGISYEQYF	TGTGCCAGCAGCTACACTAGCGGGATAAGCTACGAGCAGTACTTC
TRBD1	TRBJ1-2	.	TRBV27	CASSRTGLGYTF	TGTGCCAGCAGTCGGACAGGGTTAGGCTACACCTTC
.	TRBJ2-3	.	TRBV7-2	CASSLRADTQYF	TGTGCCAGCAGCCTCAGGGCAGATACGCAGTATTTT
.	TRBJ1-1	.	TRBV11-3	CASSFRGSNTEAFF	TGTGCCAGCAGCTTTCGAGGATCGAACACTGAAGCTTTCTTT
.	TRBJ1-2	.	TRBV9	CASSVDPHGVANYGYTF	TGTGCCAGCAGCGTAGATCCCCACGGGGTAGCTAACTATGGCTACACCTTC
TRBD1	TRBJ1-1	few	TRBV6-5	CASSKDRGGTAFF	TGTGCCAGCAGTAAAGACAGGGGAGGAACCGCTTTCTTT